This is a list of T cell receptor beta chains from one sample in a study of tumor and adjacent non-tumor tissue in lung cancer. TCRdb recomputed calls from the multiplex PCR reads with MiXCR, one row per CDR3 protein. Here the sample spans more than 70,000 distinct CDR3 sequences, roughly two thirds being singletons. Source material: lung tumor tissue. These receptors all stem from a man in his 70s with non-small cell lung cancer. Both conserved end residues are trimmed from each CDR3. Rows may omit the clone size; those that give it use once, few, many or a size class.

j_call: TRBJ1-1
clone_size: NA
v_call: TRBV6-1
cdr3_aa: ASSTLGGAGTDAF

j_call: TRBJ2-5
clone_size: NA
v_call: TRBV28
cdr3_aa: ASSSGLVYRETQY

j_call: TRBJ1-2
clone_size: NA
v_call: TRBV4-1
cdr3_aa: ASSQDRAGYIYT

j_call: TRBJ1-5
clone_size: NA
v_call: TRBV25-1
cdr3_aa: ASSERLRGVGNQPQH

j_call: TRBJ1-5
clone_size: few
v_call: TRBV5-1
cdr3_aa: ASSLGTGTGVDQPQH

j_call: TRBJ1-1
clone_size: NA
v_call: TRBV6-1
cdr3_aa: ASSGRVVGAEAF

j_call: TRBJ2-5
clone_size: many
v_call: TRBV24-1
cdr3_aa: ATSDPGGNQETQY

j_call: NA
clone_size: NA
v_call: TRBV30
cdr3_aa: AWSVRGRFGNQPQY

j_call: TRBJ2-6
clone_size: NA
v_call: TRBV11-1
cdr3_aa: ASSLASSESNVLT

j_call: TRBJ2-1
clone_size: NA
v_call: TRBV12-3/TRBV12-4
cdr3_aa: ASSSTIMGGSYNEPF

j_call: TRBJ2-3
clone_size: many
v_call: TRBV4-1
cdr3_aa: ASSQAPGTDRSTDTQY

j_call: TRBJ2-7
clone_size: many
v_call: TRBV10-2
cdr3_aa: AIRGGLSYEQY

j_call: TRBJ1-5
clone_size: NA
v_call: TRBV12-3/TRBV12-4
cdr3_aa: ASSFDCNQPQN

j_call: TRBJ1-2
clone_size: many
v_call: TRBV2
cdr3_aa: ASSRLEGNGYT

j_call: TRBJ1-5
clone_size: NA
v_call: TRBV7-9
cdr3_aa: VSGLECNQPQH

j_call: TRBJ2-1
clone_size: NA
v_call: TRBV5-6
cdr3_aa: ASSLGTDNEEF

j_call: TRBJ1-1
clone_size: once
v_call: TRBV20-1
cdr3_aa: SSGGGGNTEAF

j_call: TRBJ1-1
clone_size: few
v_call: TRBV11-2
cdr3_aa: AGSPLQAGATEAF

j_call: TRBJ1-6
clone_size: many
v_call: TRBV5-1
cdr3_aa: ASSWTTGDNSPLH

j_call: TRBJ2-5
clone_size: NA
v_call: TRBV11-1
cdr3_aa: ANSLATRQDTQY

j_call: TRBJ1-2
clone_size: once
v_call: TRBV5-5
cdr3_aa: ASSLTSGVYGYT

j_call: TRBJ2-5
clone_size: once
v_call: TRBV10-3
cdr3_aa: AISWSGEIQY

j_call: TRBJ1-5
clone_size: many
v_call: TRBV12-3/TRBV12-4
cdr3_aa: ASSLRTGNQPQH

j_call: TRBJ2-3
clone_size: few
v_call: TRBV11-3
cdr3_aa: ASRAGAQKDMQY

j_call: TRBJ1-2
clone_size: NA
v_call: TRBV11-2
cdr3_aa: ASILANLDILT

j_call: TRBJ2-5
clone_size: NA
v_call: TRBV11-2
cdr3_aa: TSNPRQAKETQY

j_call: TRBJ2-1
clone_size: NA
v_call: TRBV7-9
cdr3_aa: ASRIGDYNEQF

j_call: TRBJ1-6
clone_size: NA
v_call: TRBV6-1
cdr3_aa: ASSGLGQGNSPLH

j_call: TRBJ2-1
clone_size: many
v_call: TRBV24-1
cdr3_aa: ATSDPRIGSYNEQF

j_call: TRBJ1-6
clone_size: NA
v_call: TRBV28
cdr3_aa: ANSLSGKFFLH

j_call: TRBJ2-5
clone_size: NA
v_call: TRBV7-6
cdr3_aa: ASGLAGTSAETQY

j_call: TRBJ2-2
clone_size: NA
v_call: TRBV11-2
cdr3_aa: TSSLLAGGPHIGELF

j_call: TRBJ2-7
clone_size: many
v_call: TRBV6-1
cdr3_aa: ASSELRGYEQY

j_call: TRBJ2-7
clone_size: few
v_call: TRBV24-1
cdr3_aa: ATSDATGGYIYEQY

j_call: TRBJ2-5
clone_size: NA
v_call: TRBV11-1
cdr3_aa: TSSPRDRVFETQY

j_call: TRBJ2-2
clone_size: NA
v_call: TRBV11-2
cdr3_aa: ASSPTWKLAGTGELF

j_call: TRBJ1-5
clone_size: NA
v_call: TRBV6-1
cdr3_aa: TSSGKRGDAQPQH

j_call: TRBJ2-6
clone_size: NA
v_call: TRBV29-1
cdr3_aa: SVVSSSHQAEANVLT

j_call: TRBJ2-7
clone_size: once
v_call: TRBV11-2
cdr3_aa: ASSISDRAYEQY

j_call: TRBJ1-3
clone_size: NA
v_call: TRBV5-4
cdr3_aa: ASSADVGARNTIY

j_call: TRBJ2-3
clone_size: medium-sized
v_call: TRBV11-2
cdr3_aa: ASSSQVGTDTQY

j_call: TRBJ2-3
clone_size: few
v_call: TRBV6-5
cdr3_aa: ASSYSTTARASIDTQY

j_call: TRBJ1-1
clone_size: NA
v_call: TRBV12-3/TRBV12-4
cdr3_aa: ASKMGQLNTGAF

j_call: TRBJ2-2
clone_size: NA
v_call: TRBV11-2
cdr3_aa: ASSLGWRRTGELL

j_call: TRBJ2-7
clone_size: many
v_call: TRBV6-1
cdr3_aa: ASIQSLDRYEQY

j_call: TRBJ2-7
clone_size: NA
v_call: TRBV4-2
cdr3_aa: ASSQAVTSGSNERY

j_call: TRBJ2-1
clone_size: once
v_call: TRBV29-1
cdr3_aa: GVEVSAFYEQF

j_call: TRBJ2-1
clone_size: NA
v_call: TRBV4-2
cdr3_aa: ASRGRGGYNEQF

j_call: TRBJ1-5
clone_size: once
v_call: TRBV6-5
cdr3_aa: ASSSLPPLEGFDQPQH